This T cell receptor beta chain was obtained from a study of shared clonotypes between healthy human individuals. The CDR3 spans 14 residues. V dropped 1 base and J dropped 1 base, with 7 bases sitting between them. Germline V lookup: CDR1 SGHNT, CDR2 YYREEE (reference sequence). The method was immunoSEQ multiplex PCR; TCRdb's version includes in-frame clones alone and lacks a portion of them. The data hold more than 550,000 clones, with 90% observed a single time. This chain joins TRBV5-4 and TRBJ2-3, with D uncertain. The clonotype was recovered from a man in his late teens or twenties in good health. Some clones in this sample may be carry-over from other donors' samples. The sequencing input was memory CD8+ T cells from PBMCs. Stated subset: CD45RO+ cells pooled with CCR7-negative TemRA cells. The CDR3 protein is CASSLYWGTDTQYF. In DNA, the CDR3 is TGTGCCAGCAGCTTGTATTGGGGCACAGATACGCAGTATTTT. Looking up the rest from reference TRBV5-4 and TRBJ2-3 gives the full variable domain: ETGVTQSPTHLIKTRGQQVTLRCSSQSGHNTVSWYQQALGQGPQFIFQYYREEENGRGNFPPRFSGLQFPNYSSELNVNALELDDSALYLCASSLYWGTDTQYFGPGTRLTVL.